This T cell receptor (beta chain) was recovered during a study of blood T cell repertoires in COVID-19. Study-wide context: Acute and convalescent COVID-19 specimens originated in the United States, Italy and Spain.

CDR3 length: 15 amino acids. Looked up from germline, CDR1 is SGHNT and CDR2 is YYREEE (reference sequence). V was clipped by 0 bases and J by 1 base, with 9 bases between them. All recovered Cohort 3 donors got two negative PCRs, got clearance, or saw symptom resolution. Assay used: immunoSEQ multiplex PCR; TCRdb lists only in-frame clones, some missing. There are 350,000 or so clones in the sample; roughly 90% occur only once, and roughly 0.94% lies in the top ten. The receptor's source is a woman aged 30 to 39 who had recovered from COVID-19. V usage is TRBV5-4 and J usage is TRBJ2-3, with D possibly TRBD2 on 6 matching bases. Sequenced: PBMCs or T cells enriched from blood (not recorded which). CDR3: CASSLGGARTDTQYF. The DNA for the CDR3 is TGTGCCAGCAGCTTGGGCGGGGCCCGCACAGATACGCAGTATTTT. Full variable domain (rest looked up from reference TRBV5-4 and TRBJ2-3): ETGVTQSPTHLIKTRGQQVTLRCSSQSGHNTVSWYQQALGQGPQFIFQYYREEENGRGNFPPRFSGLQFPNYSSELNVNALELDDSALYLCASSLGGARTDTQYFGPGTRLTVL.